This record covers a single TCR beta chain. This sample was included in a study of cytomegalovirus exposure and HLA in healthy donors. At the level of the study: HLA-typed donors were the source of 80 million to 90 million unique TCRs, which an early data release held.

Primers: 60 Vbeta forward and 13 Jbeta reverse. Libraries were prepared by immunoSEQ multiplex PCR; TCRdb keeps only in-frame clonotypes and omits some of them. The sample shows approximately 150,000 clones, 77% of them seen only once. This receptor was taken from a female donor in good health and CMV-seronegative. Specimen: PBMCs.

In DNA form, the CDR3 reads TGTGCCAGCAGTTTAGAGACTAGCGGCTACGAGCAGTACTTC. Its translation is CASSLETSGYEQYF. V usage is TRBV27 and J usage is TRBJ2-7; 9 bases are a match to TRBD2. The germline gives CDR1 MNHEY, CDR2 SMNVEV (reference sequence). CDR3 length: 14 amino acids. V trimming: 2 bases; J trimming: 3 bases; junction bases outside the gene matches: 2.